This T cell receptor beta chain was observed in a study of blood T cell repertoires in COVID-19. For the study at large: T cells, B-cell-depleted T cells, or PBMCs supplied cDNA or gDNA.

Between the trimmed V and J ends, which lost 3 bases and 2 bases, there was a span of 8 bases. The CDR3 contains 14 residues. The germline V gene encodes CDR1 WSHSY and CDR2 SAAADI. Sequencing was performed with immunoSEQ multiplex PCR; in TCRdb, only in-frame clones are kept and a portion is missing. The sample lists about 97,000 clones; more than 80% were seen once. This TCR derives from a human donor in a cohort sampled during active COVID-19. The rearrangement uses TRBV10-2 and TRBJ1-5; D call uncertain. Sequencing was done on a sample of peripheral blood. The CDR3 region is CASSDTMGNQPQHF. In DNA form, the CDR3 reads TGCGCCAGCAGTGATACAATGGGCAATCAGCCCCAGCATTTT.